One and the same sample provided the 19 T cell receptor beta chains below, sequenced in a study of cytomegalovirus exposure and HLA in healthy donors. Vbeta (60) and Jbeta (13) primers were used in the PCR. Sequenced by immunoSEQ multiplex PCR; TCRdb stores in-frame clones only, minus some. The data show fewer than 110,000 clones, 60% to 85% seen once. Specimen: PBMCs. These TCRs come from a middle-aged man in good health and CMV-seropositive.

This rearrangement joins TRBV6-4 to TRBJ2-7; D gene uncertain. V dropped 7 bases and J dropped 3 bases, with 7 bases sitting between them. CDR1 and CDR2 (germline): MRHNA, SNTAGT. This CDR3 spans 11 amino acids. The CDR3 spells CASMRSYEQYF. CDR3 DNA sequence: TGTGCCAGCATGAGAAGCTACGAGCAGTACTTC.

The chain is built from TRBV6-1 and TRBJ1-5; TRBD1 matches 8 bases. The CDR3 covers 15 residues. V shed 1 base, J shed 6 bases, and the junction held 5 bases outside the gene matches. CDR1 is MNHNS, CDR2 SASEGT, per germline. The DNA of the CDR3 is TGTGCCAGCAGTGAAGTCGAGACAGGGGTTCAGCCCCAGCATTTT. Protein: CASSEVETGVQPQHF.

V is TRBV2 and J is TRBJ1-2; D is unresolved. Deletions cut 0 bases from V and 5 bases from J, with 10 bases between. CDR3 size: 14 residues. Germline V gene sequence: CDR1 SNHLY, CDR2 FYNNEI. The DNA of the CDR3 is TGTGCCAGCAGTGAAGCGGGCAGTAATTATGGCTACACCTTC. This gives the protein CASSEAGSNYGYTF.

The chain recombines TRBV9 with TRBJ1-6; D is unresolved. CDR3 length equals 13 residues. Trimming took off 0 bases at V and 14 bases at J, with 12 bases between the two ends. Germline assignment: CDR1 SGDLS and CDR2 YYNGEE. This CDR3 is CASSVDSGETLHF. CDR3 bases: TGTGCCAGCAGCGTAGACTCCGGGGAGACCCTCCACTTT.

The chain joins TRBV7-3 to TRBJ2-5, with a weak D call TRBD2 (5 bases). Germline CDR1 SGHTA, CDR2 FQGTGA. The CDR3 is made up of 13 amino acids. The germline V and J ends were trimmed by 6 bases and 3 bases, with 11 bases remaining between them. For the CDR3, the DNA is TGTGCCAGCAGAAGAGGGTCGGAAGAGACCCAGTACTTC. Protein product: CASRRGSEETQYF.

CDR3 sequence: CAWDKAGPQETQYF. The CDR3 DNA sequence: TGTGCCTGGGATAAAGCGGGACCCCAAGAGACCCAGTACTTC. The rearrangement joins TRBV30 to TRBJ2-5; 7 bases are shared with TRBD2. Germline values: CDR1 GTSNPN, CDR2 SVGIG (reference sequence). The length of the CDR3 is 14 residues. After removal of 5 bases from V and 1 base from J, the junction contained 7 bases not matched to a gene.

This clone was recorded only once. The chain is built from TRBV7-3 and TRBJ2-5; the D gene is possibly TRBD1 (5 bases). The V end lost 2 bases, the J end lost 2 bases, and 12 bases lay between the germline ends. This CDR3 region has 15 residues. Germline lookup yields CDR1 SGHTA and CDR2 FQGTGA. CDR3: CASSLSGHLQETQYF. CDR3 nucleotides: TGTGCCAGCAGCTTATCAGGACACCTTCAAGAGACCCAGTACTTC.

This chain connects TRBV9 to TRBJ2-3; weak D call: TRBD2 (6 bases). Germline V CDR1 and CDR2: SGDLS, YYNGEE. CDR3 size: 14 residues. V lost 0 bases to trimming and J lost 6 bases, with 11 bases between them. CDR3 sequence: CASSVAGTSDTQYF. The CDR3 nucleotides are TGTGCCAGCAGCGTAGCCGGGACTTCGGATACGCAGTATTTT.

V and J are TRBV27 and TRBJ1-1; D perhaps matches TRBD1 (5 bases). This CDR3 comprises 14 residues. V gave up 5 bases and J gave up 4 bases, with 14 bases separating them. The germline V gene has CDR1 MNHEY and CDR2 SMNVEV (reference sequence). CDR3 region: CASSTGSGFTEAFF. CDR3 DNA sequence: TGTGCCAGCAGTACAGGTAGTGGATTCACTGAAGCTTTCTTT.

The gene calls are TRBV7-3 and TRBJ2-2; 9 bases fit TRBD2. Germline CDR1 and CDR2: SGHTA and FQGTGA. This CDR3 has 17 residues. Trimming at V came to 5 bases and at J to 4 bases, leaving 11 bases not matched to a gene. This CDR3 reads CASSEKMAGGPTGELFF. DNA of the CDR3: TGTGCCAGCAGCGAAAAAATGGCGGGAGGGCCCACCGGGGAGCTGTTTTTT. The whole variable domain, remainder taken from reference TRBV7-3 and TRBJ2-2, is GAGVSQTPSNKVTEKGKYVELRCDPISGHTALYWYRQSLGQGPEFLIYFQGTGAADDSGLPNDRFFAVRPEGSVSTLKIQRTERGDSAVYLCASSEKMAGGPTGELFFGEGSRLTVL.

The chain recombines TRBV7-8 with TRBJ2-5, with TRBD2 matching 11 bases. The V gene end was trimmed by 1 base and the J gene end by 2 bases; junction bases not matched to a gene: 15. This CDR3 region has 20 residues. Germline values: CDR1 SGHVS, CDR2 FQNEAQ. The CDR3 nucleotides are TGTGCCAGCAGCTTAGGTACAGGGGACTGGAGACTAGCGGGACAAGAGACCCAGTACTTC. Translation gives CASSLGTGDWRLAGQETQYF.

The V gene is TRBV6-1, the J gene TRBJ1-1, with 8 bases identical to TRBD1. The V and J ends lost 2 bases and 5 bases, in that order; junction bases with no gene match: 7. CDR3 length equals 15 residues. Germline CDR1 reads MNHNS; CDR2 reads SASEGT. CDR3 in DNA: TGTGCCAGCAGTGAAAGCGGACAGGGAAGAACTGAAGCTTTCTTT. This encodes CASSESGQGRTEAFF.

J is TRBJ2-1 and V is TRBV18; 7 positions match TRBD2. V gave up 0 bases and J gave up 4 bases; unmatched junction bases: 9. Germline V CDR1 and CDR2: KGHSH, LQKENI. This CDR3 has 17 amino acids. The CDR3 spells CASSPPSTGGWYNEQFF. The CDR3 DNA follows: TGTGCCAGCTCACCACCCTCTACGGGAGGTTGGTACAATGAGCAGTTCTTC.

Turning to this clone: The same CDR3 is also encoded by other DNA sequences in this sample. CDR3 bases: TGTGCCAGCAGCTCCGGTCAAGAGACCCAGTACTTC. Encoded protein: CASSSGQETQYF. The chain couples TRBV7-9 to TRBJ2-5, with unresolved D. Germline V gene data show CDR1 as SEHNR and CDR2 as FQNEAQ (reference sequence). Trimming stripped 4 bases from V and 2 bases from J, with 5 bases between. The length of the CDR3 is 12 residues.

The V gene is TRBV9, the J gene TRBJ2-7, with 12 bases fitting TRBD2. The germline gives CDR1 SGDLS, CDR2 YYNGEE. The V and J ends lost 5 bases and 6 bases, in that order; junction bases with no gene match: 6. This CDR3 is built from 14 residues. DNA of the CDR3: TGTGCCAGCAGTGTTGGACTAGCGGGAAGCGAGCAGTACTTC. It specifies CASSVGLAGSEQYF.

The rearrangement links TRBV6-5 to TRBJ2-7; no clear D. Germline V gene lookup returns CDR1 MNHEY and CDR2 SVGAGI. CDR3 length: 14 amino acids. V gave up 2 bases and J gave up 6 bases, with 14 bases separating them. CDR3 region: CASSYDSTAREQYF. The CDR3 DNA reads TGTGCCAGCAGTTACGACTCGACGGCACGCGAGCAGTACTTC.

The genes are TRBV10-3 and TRBJ2-7, with no clear D. The germline V gene encodes CDR1 ENHRY and CDR2 SYGVKD. The CDR3 covers 13 residues. V lost 3 bases to trimming and J lost 1 base, with 7 bases between them. In nucleotides, the CDR3 is TGTGCCATCAGTGACGCAGATTCCTACGAGCAGTACTTC. Translating gives CAISDADSYEQYF.

The chain recombines TRBV7-2 with TRBJ2-1, with 7 nucleotides matching TRBD2. This CDR3 region has 15 residues. Trimming took 5 bases from V and 2 from J; bases not matched to a gene: 6. Germline V gives CDR1 SGHTA, CDR2 FQGNSA. The CDR3 sequence is CASSPQRGTYNEQFF. The CDR3 nucleotides are TGTGCCAGCAGCCCCCAGCGGGGCACCTACAATGAGCAGTTCTTC.

V is TRBV27 and J is TRBJ1-5, with D possibly matching TRBD1 (5 bases). Germline V gene lookup returns CDR1 MNHEY and CDR2 SMNVEV (reference sequence). Trimming shortened V by 5 bases and J by 0 bases, and 17 bases separated the two germline ends. This CDR3 comprises 17 residues. DNA for the CDR3: TGTGCCAGCAGTATTATTACAGGACCCTATAGCAATCAGCCCCAGCATTTT. This encodes CASSIITGPYSNQPQHF.